This passage covers 8 T cell receptor beta chains from one sample sequenced in a study of neurological immune-mediated disorders (dated by TCRdb to about 2019). The time point label, read with the paper, signifies: longitudinal time-point 2. Library preparation employed 5' RACE. The reads were generated on an Illumina HiSeq 2500. TCRdb trimmed public reads at Q25 via fastp, called clones via MiXCR and kept in-frame beta chains. Every entry covers one CDR3 protein and lists the most common genes and DNA from its rows. Here the sample has 65,000 to 85,000 distinct CDR3 sequences; 4.5% to 7.5% occur a single time. Clones ranked in the top ten supply roughly 7.9% of the sample. Material: PBMCs. These receptors all stem from a woman between 55 and 75 years old with multiple sclerosis.

Many counts were recorded for this clonotype. The chain is built from TRBV20-1 and TRBJ2-2; D unclear. Germline CDR1 and CDR2: DFQATT and SNEGSKA (reference sequence). The V and J ends lost 3 bases and 1 base respectively, with 6 bases between them. The CDR3 covers 13 residues. The chain's CDR3 is CSASRQNTGELFF. The CDR3 nucleotides are TGCAGTGCTAGTCGACAGAACACCGGGGAGCTGTTTTTT.

This clonotype was counted many times. V usage is TRBV5-1 and J usage is TRBJ1-5; D is unresolved. With 5 bases removed from V and 7 bases from J, the gap between germline ends came to 16 bases. Germline V gene data show CDR1 as SGHRS and CDR2 as YFSETQ. The CDR3 contains 14 residues. The CDR3 loop is CASSQTGDGQPQHF. CDR3 coding DNA: TGCGCCAGCAGTCAGACGGGAGATGGGCAGCCCCAGCATTTT.

This clonotype was found a few times. Here the CDR3 reads CASSLSTSRGPRSSYEQYF. In DNA, the CDR3 is TGTGCCAGCAGTCTAAGCACGTCTCGGGGGCCCCGGAGCTCCTACGAGCAGTACTTC. The rearrangement links TRBV3-1 to TRBJ2-7, with D tentatively TRBD1 or TRBD2 (6 bases each). Germline CDR1 and CDR2: LGHDT and YNNKEL (reference sequence). This CDR3 region has 19 residues. Trimming left V 6 bases short and J 0 bases short, with 27 bases between.

This clonotype occurred many times. This sequence joins TRBV29-1 and TRBJ1-2; 11 bases fit TRBD1. Unmatched junction bases numbered 11, after V lost 5 bases and J lost 9 bases. Germline CDR1 reads SQVTM; CDR2 reads ANQGSEA. The CDR3 covers 14 residues. The CDR3 is CSVKLTGTGGSYTF. The DNA for the CDR3 is TGCAGCGTTAAACTAACCGGGACAGGGGGGAGCTACACCTTC. Full variable domain (remainder filled in from reference TRBV29-1 and TRBJ1-2): SAVISQKPSRDICQRGTSLTIQCQVDSQVTMMFWYRQQPGQSLTLIATANQGSEATYESGFVIDKFPISRPNLTFSTLTVSNMSPEDSSIYLCSVKLTGTGGSYTFGSGTRLTVV.

This clonotype occurred many times. The DNA for the CDR3 is TGTGCCAGCAGACCCGGGACAGGGGCTCCCACCGGGGAGCTGTTTTTT. It encodes CASRPGTGAPTGELFF. The V gene is TRBV12-3 or TRBV12-4, the J gene TRBJ2-2, with TRBD1 matching 10 bases. CDR3 size: 16 residues. Trimming removed 6 bases from V and 4 bases from J; junction bases left unmatched: 8.

The table lists this clonotype with many counts. V is TRBV27 and J is TRBJ2-7, with D hard to call. The CDR3 length is 13 residues. CDR1 MNHEY and CDR2 SMNVEV come from the germline V gene (reference sequence). With 5 bases removed from V and 6 bases from J, the gap between germline ends came to 14 bases. The CDR3 sequence is CASSPLLSGEQYF. In nucleotides, the CDR3 is TGTGCCAGCAGTCCGCTTCTGTCCGGCGAGCAGTACTTC.

V usage is TRBV27 and J usage is TRBJ1-1, with a weak D call TRBD1 (5 bases). The CDR3 consists of 17 residues. V was clipped by 4 bases and J by 0 bases, with 18 bases between them. Germline loops: CDR1 MNHEY, CDR2 SMNVEV (reference sequence). The CDR3 DNA is TGTGCCAGCAGTTGGGGGGGGAGTAAGGGAATGAACACTGAAGCTTTCTTT. Translated, it gives CASSWGGSKGMNTEAFF.

Ten or more counts support this clonotype. The chain couples TRBV11-1 to TRBJ2-1; the D is unclear. The V end lost 5 bases, the J end lost 7 bases, and 9 bases lay between the germline ends. CDR3 length: 12 residues. The germline V gene encodes CDR1 SGHAT and CDR2 FQDESV (reference sequence). The CDR3 nucleotides are TGTGCCAGCAGCCGATCCCGGAATGAGCAGTTCTTC. Protein sequence: CASSRSRNEQFF.